This T cell receptor beta chain was captured in a study of T cells after yellow fever vaccination. TCRdb reanalysed the 5' RACE reads using MiXCR and keeps one entry per CDR3 protein. The sample has hundreds of thousands of distinct CDR3 sequences; over 4% are singletons. This clonotype was detected a few times. Germline CDR1 SGHKS, CDR2 YYEKEE (reference sequence). The V gene end was trimmed by 1 base and the J gene end by 2 bases; junction bases not matched to a gene: 13. The CDR3 contains 19 residues. The receptor's source is a man between 18 and 35 years old who received the YFV17D yellow fever vaccine. Sequencing was performed on PBMCs, taken 5 days after the yellow fever booster vaccination. This chain joins TRBV5-5 and TRBJ2-3; 10 nucleotides line up with TRBD2. DNA for the CDR3: TGTGCCAGCAGCTTGAAGGGCCAGAGAGCGGGGGGGCCCACAGATACGCAGTATTTT. Its translation: CASSLKGQRAGGPTDTQYF.